This TCR beta chain was captured by sequencing in a study of post-analysis software for immune sequencing data (dated by TCRdb to the mid-2010s). A note on the overall study: Recorded disease courses included relapsing-remitting, secondary progressive and progressive-relapsing multiple sclerosis, with some patients lacking subtype annotation. Patient repertoires were compared against about a dozen previously published healthy control repertoires from donors aged 6 to 25 years. A subset of samples was prepared in parallel using single-end sample barcoding, then pooled and co-amplified after Illumina adapter ligation. The study at large found these results: The control group was slightly older than the multiple sclerosis patient group. Several TRBV segments, including TRBV5-6, TRBV5-1 and TRBV20-1, were significantly more frequent in patients than controls. Compared with controls, multiple sclerosis patients had significantly lower normalized Chao1 diversity, a finding suggesting substantial peripheral T-cell clonal expansion. Strong co-clustering of samples prepared in the same batch was shown by direct clustering with F measure, prompting a batch-effect correction.

The sample holds a few counts of this clonotype. Its antigen target is currently unknown. Nothing much larger sits one base from this clone, and base qualities are not available. The germline V gene yields SQVTM for CDR1 and ANQGSEA for CDR2. From the cysteine up to the phenylalanine, the CDR3 has a length of 14 residues. Only the CDR3 portion is preserved as DNA: 42 bases, with reading frame beginning at the first base. Trimming at the junction amounts to 5 bases on V and 5 bases on J, and the germline ends lie 18 bases apart. To demonstrate the VDJtools post-analysis software, TCR beta repertoires were profiled from the peripheral blood of roughly 14 young patients with multiple sclerosis. Multiple sclerosis patients were children and adolescents aged 6 to 15 years. Receptor amplification or capture employed PCR. Reads for this sample came from an Illumina HiSeq 2500. To reduce PCR and sequencing biases, unique molecular identifiers were incorporated into the TCR beta cDNA libraries. Roughly 500,000 cDNA molecules were obtained per 1 to 10 million input T cells, so each molecule approximated one T cell. The patient libraries were prepared and sequenced with the same protocol used for the earlier healthy control dataset. Samples belonging to the same batch were prepared together, multiplexed and sequenced on a shared HiSeq lane. The authors processed their data as follows. MIGEC handled the raw barcoded reads, throwing out single-read molecular identifier groups before consensus assembly and CDR3 extraction. VDJtools was used for post-analysis of the clonotype tables, and diversity was normalized by down-sampling every dataset to the size of the smallest sample. To correct batch-related cross-sample contamination, repertoire overlap clustering matched CDR3 amino acid sequences but not nucleotide sequences. The public reads were reprocessed in TCRdb via fastp at Q25 and MiXCR, keeping in-frame beta chains. Entries are consolidated by CDR3 protein sequence, retaining the most common genes and DNA. The V and J calls and clone size come from TCRdb's table, not from the authors' own analysis. The sample contains fewer than 600,000 distinct CDR3 sequences, roughly 45% of them found a single time. 12% of the sample comes from the top ten.

This receptor was obtained from a girl aged 5-17 years with multiple sclerosis. The chain joins TRBV29-1 to TRBJ2-5; the D call is possibly TRBD1 or TRBD2, each sharing 5 bases. Sequenced input: blood. The CDR3: CSVRKRGGRETQYF. The DNA sequence is TGCAGCGTTCGGAAGAGGGGTGGGCGGGAGACCCAGTACTTC.